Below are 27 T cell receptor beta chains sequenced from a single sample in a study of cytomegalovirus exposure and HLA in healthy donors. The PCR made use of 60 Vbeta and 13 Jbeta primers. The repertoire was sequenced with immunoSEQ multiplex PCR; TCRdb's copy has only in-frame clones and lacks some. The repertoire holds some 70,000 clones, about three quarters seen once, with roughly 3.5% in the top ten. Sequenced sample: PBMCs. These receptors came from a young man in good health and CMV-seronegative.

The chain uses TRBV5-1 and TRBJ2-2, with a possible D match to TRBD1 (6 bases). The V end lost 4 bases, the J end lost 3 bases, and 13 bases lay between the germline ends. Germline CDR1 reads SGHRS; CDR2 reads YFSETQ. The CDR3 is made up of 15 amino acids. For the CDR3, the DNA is TGCGCCAGCAGCCCAAGCTACAGGGACACCGGGGAGCTGTTTTTT. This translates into CASSPSYRDTGELFF.

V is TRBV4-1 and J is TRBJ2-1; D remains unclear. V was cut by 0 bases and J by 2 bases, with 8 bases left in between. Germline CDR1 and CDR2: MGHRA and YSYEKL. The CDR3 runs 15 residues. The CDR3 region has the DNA TGCGCCAGCAGCCAAGATCGTGCGACCTACAATGAGCAGTTCTTC. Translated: CASSQDRATYNEQFF.

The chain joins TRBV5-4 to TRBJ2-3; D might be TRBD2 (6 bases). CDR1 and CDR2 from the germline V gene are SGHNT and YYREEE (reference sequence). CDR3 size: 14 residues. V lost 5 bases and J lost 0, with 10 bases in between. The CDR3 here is CASRTTRSTDTQYF. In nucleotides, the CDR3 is TGTGCCAGCAGAACGACTAGGAGCACAGATACGCAGTATTTT. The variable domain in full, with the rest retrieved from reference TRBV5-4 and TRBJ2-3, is ETGVTQSPTHLIKTRGQQVTLRCSSQSGHNTVSWYQQALGQGPQFIFQYYREEENGRGNFPPRFSGLQFPNYSSELNVNALELDDSALYLCASRTTRSTDTQYFGPGTRLTVL.

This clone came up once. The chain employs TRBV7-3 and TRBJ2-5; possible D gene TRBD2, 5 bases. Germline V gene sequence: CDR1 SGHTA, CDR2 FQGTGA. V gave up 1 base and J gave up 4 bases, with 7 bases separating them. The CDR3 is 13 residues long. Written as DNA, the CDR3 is TGTGCCAGCAGCTTAAACCGGGGAGAGACCCAGTACTTC. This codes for CASSLNRGETQYF.

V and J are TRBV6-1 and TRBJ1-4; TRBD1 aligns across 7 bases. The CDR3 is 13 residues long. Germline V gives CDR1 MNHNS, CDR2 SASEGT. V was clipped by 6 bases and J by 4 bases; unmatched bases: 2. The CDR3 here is CASSRDSNEKLFF. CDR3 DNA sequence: TGTGCCAGCAGCCGGGACAGTAATGAAAAACTGTTTTTT.

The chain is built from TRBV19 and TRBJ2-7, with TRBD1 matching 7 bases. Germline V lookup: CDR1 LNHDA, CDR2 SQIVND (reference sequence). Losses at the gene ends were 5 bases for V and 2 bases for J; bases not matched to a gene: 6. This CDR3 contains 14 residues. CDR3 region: CASSDRDRPYEQYF. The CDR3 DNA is TGTGCCAGTAGTGACCGGGACAGACCCTACGAGCAGTACTTC.

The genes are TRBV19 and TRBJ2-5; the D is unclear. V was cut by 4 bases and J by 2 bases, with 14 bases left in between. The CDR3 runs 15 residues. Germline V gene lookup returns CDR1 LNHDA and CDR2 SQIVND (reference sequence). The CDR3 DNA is TGTGCCAGTAGTACCCAGGTTAATCGGCAAGAGACCCAGTACTTC. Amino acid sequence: CASSTQVNRQETQYF.

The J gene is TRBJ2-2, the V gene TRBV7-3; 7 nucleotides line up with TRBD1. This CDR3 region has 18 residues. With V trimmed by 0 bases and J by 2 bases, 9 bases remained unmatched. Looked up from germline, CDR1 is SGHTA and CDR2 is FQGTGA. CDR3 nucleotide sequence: TGTGCCAGCAGCTTAACAGGGACAGTCTCACTAAACACCGGGGAGCTGTTTTTT. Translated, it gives CASSLTGTVSLNTGELFF.

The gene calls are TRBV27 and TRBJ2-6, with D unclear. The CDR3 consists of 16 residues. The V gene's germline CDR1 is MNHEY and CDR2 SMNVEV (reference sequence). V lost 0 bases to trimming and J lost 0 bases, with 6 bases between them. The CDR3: CASSLSLRSGANVLTF. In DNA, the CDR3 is TGTGCCAGCAGTTTATCGCTGCGCTCTGGGGCCAACGTCCTGACTTTC.

For the CDR3, the DNA is TGTGCCAGCAGCCCCGGACAGGGGAACTATGGCTACACCTTC. This translates into CASSPGQGNYGYTF. The chain has TRBV9 and TRBJ1-2; 9 bases map to TRBD1. The ends lost 4 bases at V and 2 bases at J; junction bases unmatched: 3. This CDR3 comprises 14 residues. CDR1 is SGDLS, CDR2 YYNGEE, per germline. The whole variable domain, filled in from reference TRBV9 and TRBJ1-2, reads DSGVTQTPKHLITATGQRVTLRCSPRSGDLSVYWYQQSLDQGLQFLIQYYNGEERAKGNILERFSAQQFPDLHSELNLSSLELGDSALYFCASSPGQGNYGYTFGSGTRLTVV.

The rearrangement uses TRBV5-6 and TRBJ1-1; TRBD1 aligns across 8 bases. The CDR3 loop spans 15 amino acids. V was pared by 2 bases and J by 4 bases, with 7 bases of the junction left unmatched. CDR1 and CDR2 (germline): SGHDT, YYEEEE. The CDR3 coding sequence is TGTGCCAGCAGCTTTCCGGACAGGGCTGGCACTGAAGCTTTCTTT. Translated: CASSFPDRAGTEAFF.

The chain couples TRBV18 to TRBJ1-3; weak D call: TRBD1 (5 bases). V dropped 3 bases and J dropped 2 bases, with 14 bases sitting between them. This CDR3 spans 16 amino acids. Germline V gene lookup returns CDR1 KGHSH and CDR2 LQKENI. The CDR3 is CASSPVLQGTGNTIYF. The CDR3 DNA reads TGTGCCAGCTCACCGGTTCTGCAGGGTACTGGAAACACCATATATTTT.

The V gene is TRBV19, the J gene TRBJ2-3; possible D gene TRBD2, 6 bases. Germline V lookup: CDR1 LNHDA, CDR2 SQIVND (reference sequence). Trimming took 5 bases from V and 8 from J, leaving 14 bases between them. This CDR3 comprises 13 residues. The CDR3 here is CASSPIVGGTQYF. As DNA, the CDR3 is TGTGCCAGTAGTCCCATCGTGGGGGGTACGCAGTATTTT.

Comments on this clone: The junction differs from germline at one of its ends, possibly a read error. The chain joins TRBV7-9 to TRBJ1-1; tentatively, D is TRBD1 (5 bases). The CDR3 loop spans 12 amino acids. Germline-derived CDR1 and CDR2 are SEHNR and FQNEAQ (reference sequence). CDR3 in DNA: TGTTCCAGCAGCCCCCAGGGCACTGAAGCTTTCTTT. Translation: CSSSPQGTEAFF. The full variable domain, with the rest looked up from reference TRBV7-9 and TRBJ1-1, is DTGVSQNPRHKITKRGQNVTFRCDPISEHNRLYWYRQTLGQGPEFLTYFQNEAQLEKSRLLSDRFSAERPKGSFSTLEIQRTEQGDSAMYLCSSSPQGTEAFFGQGTRLTVV.

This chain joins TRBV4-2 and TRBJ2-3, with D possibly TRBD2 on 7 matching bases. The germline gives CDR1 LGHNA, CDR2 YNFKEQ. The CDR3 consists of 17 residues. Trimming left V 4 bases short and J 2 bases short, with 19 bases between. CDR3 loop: CASSPLGGGSPTDTQYF. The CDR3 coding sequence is TGTGCCAGCAGCCCCCTGGGAGGGGGAAGTCCCACAGATACGCAGTATTTT.

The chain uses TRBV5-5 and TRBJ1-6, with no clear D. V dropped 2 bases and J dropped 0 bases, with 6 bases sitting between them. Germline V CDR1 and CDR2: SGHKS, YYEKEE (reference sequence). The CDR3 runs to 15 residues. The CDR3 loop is CASSFRSSYNSPLHF. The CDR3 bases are TGTGCCAGCAGCTTCAGAAGCTCCTATAATTCACCCCTCCACTTT.

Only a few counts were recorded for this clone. CDR3 region: CASSLLGPGADTQYF. The DNA of the CDR3 is TGCGCCAGCAGCTTACTGGGGCCAGGGGCAGATACGCAGTATTTT. The genes are TRBV5-1 and TRBJ2-3, with D tentatively TRBD1 (6 bases). From germline, CDR1 is SGHRS and CDR2 YFSETQ. CDR3 length: 15 residues. V shed 2 bases and J shed 4 bases, with 14 bases lying between them.

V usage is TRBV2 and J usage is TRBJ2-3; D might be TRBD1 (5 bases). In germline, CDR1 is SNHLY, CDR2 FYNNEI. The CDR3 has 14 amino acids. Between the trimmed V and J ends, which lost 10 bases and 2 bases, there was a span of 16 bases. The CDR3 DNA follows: TGTGCCACCAGACTCGACAGCCACACAGATACGCAGTATTTT. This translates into CATRLDSHTDTQYF.

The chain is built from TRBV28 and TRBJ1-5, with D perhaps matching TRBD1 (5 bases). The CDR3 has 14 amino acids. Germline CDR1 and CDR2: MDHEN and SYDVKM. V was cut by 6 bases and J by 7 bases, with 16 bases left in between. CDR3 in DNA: TGTGCCAGCAGCCGACAGATCGGAGGGCAGCCCCAGCATTTT. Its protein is CASSRQIGGQPQHF.

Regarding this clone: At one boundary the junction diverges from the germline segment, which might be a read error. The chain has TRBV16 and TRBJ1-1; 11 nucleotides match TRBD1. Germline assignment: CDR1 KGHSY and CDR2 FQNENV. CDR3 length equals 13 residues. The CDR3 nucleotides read TGTGCCAGCAGCCCCGCCGGACAGGGGGCAGGATCTTTT. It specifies CASSPAGQGAGSF.

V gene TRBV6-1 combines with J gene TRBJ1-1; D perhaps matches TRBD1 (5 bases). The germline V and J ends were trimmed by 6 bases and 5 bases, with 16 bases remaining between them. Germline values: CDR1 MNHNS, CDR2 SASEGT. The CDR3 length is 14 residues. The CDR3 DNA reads TGTGCCAGCAGAGTCTCTCAGGGTTTGACTGAAGCTTTCTTT. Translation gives CASRVSQGLTEAFF.

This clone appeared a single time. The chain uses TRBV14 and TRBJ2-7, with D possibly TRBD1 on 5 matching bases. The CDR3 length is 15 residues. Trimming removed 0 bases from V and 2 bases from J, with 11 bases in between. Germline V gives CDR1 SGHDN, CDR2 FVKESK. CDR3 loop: CASSQDLRAAYEQYF. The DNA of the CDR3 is TGTGCCAGCAGCCAAGATCTCAGGGCAGCCTACGAGCAGTACTTC.

The CDR3 nucleotides are TGTGCCAGCAGCTTAGAAGGGGCAAGCAATCAGCCCCAGCATTTT. Encoded protein: CASSLEGASNQPQHF. The rearrangement uses TRBV11-2 and TRBJ1-5; maybe TRBD1 (5 bases). The CDR3 is 15 residues long. V was trimmed by 0 bases and J by 1 base, leaving 7 bases between them. Germline assignment: CDR1 SGHAT and CDR2 FQNNGV.

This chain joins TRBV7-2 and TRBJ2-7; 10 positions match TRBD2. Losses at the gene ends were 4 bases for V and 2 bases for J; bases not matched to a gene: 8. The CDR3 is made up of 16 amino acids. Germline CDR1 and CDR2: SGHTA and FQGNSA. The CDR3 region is CASSSSGGASPYEQYF. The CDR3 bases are TGTGCCAGCAGCTCAAGCGGGGGGGCCAGTCCCTACGAGCAGTACTTC. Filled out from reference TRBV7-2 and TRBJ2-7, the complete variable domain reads GAGVSQSPSNKVTEKGKDVELRCDPISGHTALYWYRQSLGQGLEFLIYFQGNSAPDKSGLPSDRFSAERTGGSVSTLTIQRTQQEDSAVYLCASSSSGGASPYEQYFGPGTRLTVT.

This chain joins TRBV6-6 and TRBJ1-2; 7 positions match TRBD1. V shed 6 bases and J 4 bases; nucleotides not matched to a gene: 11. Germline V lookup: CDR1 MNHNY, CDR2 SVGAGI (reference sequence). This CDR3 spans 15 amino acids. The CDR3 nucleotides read TGTGCCAGCAGCTCCTTAGGGACAGAAATCTATGGCTACACCTTC. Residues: CASSSLGTEIYGYTF.

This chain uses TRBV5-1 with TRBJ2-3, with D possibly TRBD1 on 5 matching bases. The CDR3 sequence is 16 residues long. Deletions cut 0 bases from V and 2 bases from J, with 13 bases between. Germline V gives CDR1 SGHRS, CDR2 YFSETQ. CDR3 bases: TGCGCCAGCAGCTTGGAGGGGCGCACGGACACAGATACGCAGTATTTT. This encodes CASSLEGRTDTDTQYF.

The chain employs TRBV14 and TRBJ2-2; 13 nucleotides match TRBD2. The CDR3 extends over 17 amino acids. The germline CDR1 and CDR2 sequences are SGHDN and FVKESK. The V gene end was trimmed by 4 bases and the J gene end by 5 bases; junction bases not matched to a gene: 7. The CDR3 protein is CASSPGLAGALTGELFF. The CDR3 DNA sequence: TGTGCCAGCAGCCCCGGACTAGCGGGGGCCCTAACCGGGGAGCTGTTTTTT.